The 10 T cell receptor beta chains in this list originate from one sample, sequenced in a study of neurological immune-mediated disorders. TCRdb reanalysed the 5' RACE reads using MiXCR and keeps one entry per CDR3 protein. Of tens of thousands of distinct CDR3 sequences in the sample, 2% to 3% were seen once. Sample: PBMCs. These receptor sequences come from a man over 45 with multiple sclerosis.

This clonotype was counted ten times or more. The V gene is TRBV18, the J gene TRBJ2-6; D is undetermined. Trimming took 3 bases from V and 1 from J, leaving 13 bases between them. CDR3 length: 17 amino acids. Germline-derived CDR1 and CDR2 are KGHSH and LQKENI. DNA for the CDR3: TGTGCCAGCTCACCTTGGCCCGGGCCATCTGGGGCCAACGTCCTGACTTTC. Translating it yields CASSPWPGPSGANVLTF.

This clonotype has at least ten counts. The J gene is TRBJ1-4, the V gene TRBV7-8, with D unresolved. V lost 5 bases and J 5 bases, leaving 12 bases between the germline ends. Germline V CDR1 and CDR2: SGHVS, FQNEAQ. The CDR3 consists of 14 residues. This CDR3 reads CASSAWEENEKLFF. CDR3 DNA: TGTGCCAGCAGCGCGTGGGAAGAGAATGAAAAACTGTTTTTT.

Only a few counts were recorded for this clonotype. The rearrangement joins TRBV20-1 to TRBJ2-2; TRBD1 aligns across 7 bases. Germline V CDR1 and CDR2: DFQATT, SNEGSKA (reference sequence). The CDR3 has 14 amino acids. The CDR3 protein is CGTDGDSNTGELFF. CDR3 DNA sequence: TGCGGGACAGACGGGGATTCGAACACCGGGGAGCTGTTTTTT.

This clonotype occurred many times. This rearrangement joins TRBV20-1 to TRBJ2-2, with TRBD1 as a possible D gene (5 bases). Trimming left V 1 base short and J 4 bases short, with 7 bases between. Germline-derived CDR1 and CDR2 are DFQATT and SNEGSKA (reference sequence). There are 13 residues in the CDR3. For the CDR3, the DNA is TGCAGTGCTAGAGTTAGGGGCACCGGGGAGCTGTTTTTT. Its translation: CSARVRGTGELFF.

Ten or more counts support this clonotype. This CDR3 reads CASSQLGQGSYEQYF. In DNA, the CDR3 is TGTGCCAGCAGCCAACTAGGACAGGGCTCCTACGAGCAGTACTTC. The V and J genes are TRBV7-9 and TRBJ2-7, with TRBD1 matching over 8 bases. Germline V lookup: CDR1 SEHNR, CDR2 FQNEAQ (reference sequence). CDR3 size: 15 residues. V gave up 5 bases and J gave up 0 bases; unmatched junction bases: 6.

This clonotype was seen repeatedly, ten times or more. The CDR3 is CAISEGQSDTDTQYF. CDR3 bases: TGTGCCATCAGTGAGGGGCAGAGTGACACAGATACGCAGTATTTT. The V call is TRBV10-3, the J call TRBJ2-3; no firm D call. Between the trimmed V and J ends, which lost 2 bases and 2 bases, there was a span of 11 bases. The CDR3 spans 15 residues. CDR1 and CDR2 (germline): ENHRY, SYGVKD.

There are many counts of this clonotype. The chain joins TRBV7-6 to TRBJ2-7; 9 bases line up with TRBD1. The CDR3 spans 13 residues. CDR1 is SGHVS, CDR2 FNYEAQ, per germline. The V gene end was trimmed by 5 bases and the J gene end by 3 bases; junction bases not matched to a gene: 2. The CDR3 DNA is TGTGCCAGCAGCCCGACAGGGGGCTACGAGCAGTACTTC. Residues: CASSPTGGYEQYF.

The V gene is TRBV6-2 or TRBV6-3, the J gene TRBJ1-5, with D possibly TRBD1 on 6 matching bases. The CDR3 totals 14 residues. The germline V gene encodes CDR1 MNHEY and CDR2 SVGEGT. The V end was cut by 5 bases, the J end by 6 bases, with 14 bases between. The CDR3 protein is CASSLDRRGQPQHF. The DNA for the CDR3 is TGTGCCAGCAGTCTTGACAGGAGGGGTCAGCCCCAGCATTTT.

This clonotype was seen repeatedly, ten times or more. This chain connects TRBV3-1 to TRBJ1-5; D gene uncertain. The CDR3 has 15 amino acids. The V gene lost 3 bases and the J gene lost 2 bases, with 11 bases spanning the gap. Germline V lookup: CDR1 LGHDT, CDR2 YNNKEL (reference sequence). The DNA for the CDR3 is TGTGCCAGCAGCCAGTCTAGTATCGGCAATCAGCCCCAGCATTTT. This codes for CASSQSSIGNQPQHF. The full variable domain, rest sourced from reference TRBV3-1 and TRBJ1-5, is DTAVSQTPKYLVTQMGNDKSIKCEQNLGHDTMYWYKQDSKKFLKIMFSYNNKELIINETVPNRFSPKSPDKAHLNLHINSLELGDSAVYFCASSQSSIGNQPQHFGDGTRLSIL.

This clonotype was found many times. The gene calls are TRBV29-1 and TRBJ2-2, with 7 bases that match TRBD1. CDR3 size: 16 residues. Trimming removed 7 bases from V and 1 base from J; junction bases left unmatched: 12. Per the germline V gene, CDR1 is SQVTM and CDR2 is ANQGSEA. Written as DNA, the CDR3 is TGCAGCGCCCCGCCGACCGGGACAGAGAACACCGGGGAGCTGTTTTTT. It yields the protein CSAPPTGTENTGELFF.